A single sample gave rise to the 7 T cell receptor beta chains below, sequenced in a study of blood T cells in healthy people across ages. Alongside a J-beta primer mix, a sample-barcoded 5' primer served in a second PCR lasting about 6 to 12 cycles. Using its own MiXCR run on the 5' RACE reads, TCRdb lists one record per CDR3 protein. The sample records about 840,000 distinct CDR3 sequences, around 29% being singletons. The sample also formed part of further work on T cells of mothers and their children.

Material for sequencing was blood. The receptors stem from a woman aged 40 to 55 in good health.

In its sample, this clonotype was seen many times. V and J are TRBV4-3 and TRBJ2-1, with TRBD1 matching over 7 bases. Germline trimming cut 1 base from V and 8 bases from J; bases unmatched to any gene: 14. Germline CDR1 reads LGHNA; CDR2 reads YSLEER. CDR3 length: 17 amino acids. The CDR3 reads CASSQGARTGYVDEQFF. The CDR3 DNA is TGCGCCAGCAGCCAAGGGGCCAGGACAGGATATGTGGATGAGCAGTTCTTC.

The CDR3 spells CASSQDQTGQNTEAFF. The DNA for the CDR3 is TGCGCCAGCAGCCAAGACCAGACAGGACAGAACACTGAAGCTTTCTTT. The chain carries TRBV4-3 and TRBJ1-1, with D possibly matching TRBD1 (6 bases). Germline CDR1 LGHNA, CDR2 YSLEER. Trimming took 0 bases from V and 1 from J, leaving 12 bases between them. The CDR3 has 16 amino acids.

This clonotype is a singleton in its sample. The V gene is TRBV12-3 or TRBV12-4, the J gene TRBJ1-5, with D possibly matching TRBD1 (5 bases). Trimming removed 2 bases from V and 6 bases from J, with 14 bases in between. The CDR3 runs 15 residues. The CDR3, as DNA: TGTGCCAGCAGTTTATTCAGTAGGGGTGGTCAGCCCCAGCATTTT. Its protein is CASSLFSRGGQPQHF.

This chain connects TRBV20-1 to TRBJ1-6; D uncertain. The CDR3 totals 15 residues. Germline values: CDR1 DFQATT, CDR2 SNEGSKA (reference sequence). The V end lost 0 bases, the J end lost 7 bases, and 13 bases lay between the germline ends. CDR3 nucleotide sequence: TGCAGTGCTAGAGATGACTCAAAAGGGAATTCACCCCTCCACTTT. Translated, it gives CSARDDSKGNSPLHF.

The rearrangement joins TRBV18 to TRBJ2-7; tentatively, D is TRBD2 (5 bases). Between the trimmed V and J ends, which lost 2 bases and 5 bases, there was a span of 16 bases. Germline V gives CDR1 KGHSH, CDR2 LQKENI. This CDR3 is 15 amino acids long. The DNA for the CDR3 is TGTGCCAGCTCACCATTAACCGGGGTGACTGACGAGCAGTACTTC. This gives the protein CASSPLTGVTDEQYF.

Ten or more counts support this clonotype. The chain recombines TRBV5-1 with TRBJ2-6; 8 nucleotides line up with TRBD1. Germline CDR1 and CDR2: SGHRS and YFSETQ. This CDR3 spans 17 amino acids. After removal of 4 bases from V and 2 bases from J, the junction contained 8 bases not matched to a gene. The CDR3 region has the DNA TGCGCCAGCAGCCCAGGACAGGGAAGAGCTGGGGCCAACGTCCTGACTTTC. Translated, it gives CASSPGQGRAGANVLTF.

Remarks on this clonotype: This may stem from a read error, because a much larger clone lies one nucleotide away. V usage is TRBV20-1 and J usage is TRBJ2-1, with D possibly matching TRBD2 (6 bases). The closer fit of TRBJ2-7 to the DNA end suggests the J call may be wrong. Germline CDR1 is DFQATT and CDR2 is SNEGSKA (reference sequence). This CDR3 has 16 residues. In nucleotides, the CDR3 is TGCAGTGCTAGAGAACGCGGGGCGAGCTCCTACAATGAGCAGTACTTC. Its protein is CSARERGASSYNEQYF.